The entry below describes one TCR beta chain. Its antigen is unidentified. Every bit of the isolated RNA underwent reverse transcription, so sequencing read expressed TCRB transcripts. Assay: immunoSEQ multiplex PCR; the TCRdb copy retains only in-frame clones and omits some. The sample has about 150,000 clones, about 8.1% seen once. The sample is drawn from a study of beta chain features in type 1 diabetes. Notes on the study in general: PCR might pick shorter templates more often, in the same way for patients and controls.

CDR3 length: 14 amino acids. The ends were cut back, 1 base at V and 4 bases at J, with 10 bases in the middle. Germline CDR1 and CDR2: LGHNA and YSLEER. Material for sequencing was central memory CD4+ T cells from blood. This chain connects TRBV4-3 to TRBJ1-1; a weak D match, TRBD1 (5 bases). The clonotype originates from a young man in good health. CDR3 loop: CASSQVFGGTEAFF. In DNA form, the CDR3 reads TGCGCCAGCAGCCAAGTTTTCGGGGGCACTGAAGCTTTCTTT.